The text below deals with one T cell receptor beta chain. Its matching antigen is unknown. This entry is derived from a study of PD-1 blockade in classical Hodgkin lymphoma. Turning to the study itself: It was nivolumab at 3 mg/kg, given intravenously every 2 weeks, that patients received.

The study's findings and limits: CD4+ TCR diversity, unlike CD8+, rose significantly by C4D1.

Each patient's relapse followed autologous stem cell transplantation, and brentuximab vedotin exposure varied. The patients, who had relapsed/refractory classical Hodgkin lymphoma, achieved best responses of complete response, partial response or progressive disease. Using immunoSEQ multiplex PCR, the repertoire was profiled, and TCRdb retains in-frame clones only, with some absent. The data show over 15,000 clones, roughly 82% seen once. V dropped 7 bases and J dropped 0 bases, with 13 bases sitting between them. CDR1 and CDR2 (germline): SQVTM, ANQGSEA. The CDR3 totals 14 residues. The chain couples TRBV29-1 to TRBJ2-1; D remains unclear. The clonotype comes from a human donor with classical Hodgkin lymphoma. This material consisted of peripheral blood mononuclear cells (PBMCs), taken before the second cycle of nivolumab. This chain's CDR3 is CSAAFPSSYNEQFF. The CDR3 bases are TGCAGCGCCGCCTTTCCGAGCTCCTACAATGAGCAGTTCTTC.